This T cell receptor beta chain is from a study of PD-1 blockade in mismatch repair-deficient tumors. Libraries were prepared by immunoSEQ multiplex PCR; TCRdb keeps only in-frame clonotypes and omits some of them. The data hold 15,000 or so clones, with over 70% observed a single time. The TCR-sequenced patients were a few responders to pembrolizumab. The CDR3 has 14 residues. From germline, CDR1 is LGHNA and CDR2 YNFKEQ. Trimming left V 0 bases short and J 13 bases short, with 13 bases between. Broader study findings: Tumor-resident clones, often absent from pretreatment blood, expanded after pembrolizumab and then contracted.

On this clone: Its antigen is unknown.

The sample was PBMCs, taken roughly 23 weeks after starting pembrolizumab. The clonotype comes from an adult with mismatch repair-deficient cancer. The gene calls are TRBV4-2 and TRBJ1-6; no reliable D call. The CDR3 is CASSQDLLMAPLHF. CDR3 nucleotide sequence: TGTGCCAGCAGCCAAGATTTATTAATGGCCCCCCTCCACTTT.